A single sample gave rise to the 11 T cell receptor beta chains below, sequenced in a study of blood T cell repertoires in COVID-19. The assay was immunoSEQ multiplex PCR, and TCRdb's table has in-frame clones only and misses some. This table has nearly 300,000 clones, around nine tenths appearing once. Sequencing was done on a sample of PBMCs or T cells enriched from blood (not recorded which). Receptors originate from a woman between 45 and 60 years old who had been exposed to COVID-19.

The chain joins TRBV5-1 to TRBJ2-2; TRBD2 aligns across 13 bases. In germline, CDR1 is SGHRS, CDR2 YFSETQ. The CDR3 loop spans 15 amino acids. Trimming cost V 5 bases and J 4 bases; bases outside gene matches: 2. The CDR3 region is CASSRLAGGTGELFF. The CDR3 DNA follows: TGCGCCAGCAGTCGACTAGCGGGGGGCACCGGGGAGCTGTTTTTT.

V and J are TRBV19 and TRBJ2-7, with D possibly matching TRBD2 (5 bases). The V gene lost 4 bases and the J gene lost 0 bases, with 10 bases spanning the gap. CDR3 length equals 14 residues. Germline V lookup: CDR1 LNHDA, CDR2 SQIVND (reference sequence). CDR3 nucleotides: TGTGCCAGTAGTAATCGCCGGGGCTCCTACGAGCAGTACTTC. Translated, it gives CASSNRRGSYEQYF.

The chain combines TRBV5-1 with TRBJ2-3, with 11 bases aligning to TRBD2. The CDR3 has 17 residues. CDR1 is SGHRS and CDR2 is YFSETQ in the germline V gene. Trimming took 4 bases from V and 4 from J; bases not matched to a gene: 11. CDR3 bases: TGCGCCAGCAGCCCCCGACGAACTAGCGGGGGCTCAGATACGCAGTATTTT. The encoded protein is CASSPRRTSGGSDTQYF.

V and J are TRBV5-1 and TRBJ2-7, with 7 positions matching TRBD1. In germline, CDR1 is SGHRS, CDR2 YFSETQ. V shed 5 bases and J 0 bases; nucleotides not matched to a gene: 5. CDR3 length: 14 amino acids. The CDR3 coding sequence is TGCGCCAGCAGTCGGGACAGCTTCTCCTACGAGCAGTACTTC. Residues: CASSRDSFSYEQYF.

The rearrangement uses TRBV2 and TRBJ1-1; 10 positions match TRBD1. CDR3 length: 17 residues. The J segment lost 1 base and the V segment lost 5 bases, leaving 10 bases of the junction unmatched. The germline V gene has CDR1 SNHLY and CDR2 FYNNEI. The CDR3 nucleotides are TGTGCCAGCAGTCCAAGGGGGACAGGGGTCTGGAACACTGAAGCTTTCTTT. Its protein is CASSPRGTGVWNTEAFF.

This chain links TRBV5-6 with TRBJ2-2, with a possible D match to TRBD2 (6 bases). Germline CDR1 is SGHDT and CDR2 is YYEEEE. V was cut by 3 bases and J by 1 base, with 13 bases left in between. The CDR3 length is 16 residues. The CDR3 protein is CASSSQGGRNTGELFF. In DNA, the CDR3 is TGTGCCAGCAGCTCCCAGGGAGGCCGGAACACCGGGGAGCTGTTTTTT.

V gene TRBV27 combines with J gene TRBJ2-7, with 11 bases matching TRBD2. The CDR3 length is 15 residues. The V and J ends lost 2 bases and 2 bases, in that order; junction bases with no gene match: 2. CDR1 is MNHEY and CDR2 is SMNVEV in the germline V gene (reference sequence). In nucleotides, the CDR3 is TGTGCCAGCAGTTTAATAGCGGGGGGGCCCTACGAGCAGTACTTC. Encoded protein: CASSLIAGGPYEQYF.

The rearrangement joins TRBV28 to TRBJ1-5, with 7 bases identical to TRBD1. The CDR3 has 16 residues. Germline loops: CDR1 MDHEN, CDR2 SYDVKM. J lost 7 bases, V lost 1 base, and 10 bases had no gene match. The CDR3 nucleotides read TGTGCCAGCAGTTTATTGCTCAGGGGGTGGGAACAGCCCCAGCATTTT. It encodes CASSLLLRGWEQPQHF.

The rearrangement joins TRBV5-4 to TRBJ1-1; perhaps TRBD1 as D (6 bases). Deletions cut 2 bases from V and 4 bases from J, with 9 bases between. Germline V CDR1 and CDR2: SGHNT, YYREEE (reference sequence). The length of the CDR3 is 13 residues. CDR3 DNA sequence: TGTGCCAGCAGCTTTAGGGGGGGCACTGAAGCTTTCTTT. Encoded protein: CASSFRGGTEAFF.

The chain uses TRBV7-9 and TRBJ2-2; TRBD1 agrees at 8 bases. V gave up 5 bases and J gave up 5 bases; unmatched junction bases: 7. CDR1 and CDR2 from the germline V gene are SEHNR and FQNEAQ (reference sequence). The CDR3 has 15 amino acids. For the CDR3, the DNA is TGTGCCAGCAGCCCAGGGGGCGGGACTACCGGGGAGCTGTTTTTT. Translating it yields CASSPGGGTTGELFF.

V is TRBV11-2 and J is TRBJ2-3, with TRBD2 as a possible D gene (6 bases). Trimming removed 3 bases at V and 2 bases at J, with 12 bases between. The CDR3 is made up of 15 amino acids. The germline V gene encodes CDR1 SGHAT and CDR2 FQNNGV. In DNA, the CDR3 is TGTGCCAGCAGCTTCGGCGGGGACGACACAGATACGCAGTATTTT. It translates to CASSFGGDDTDTQYF.